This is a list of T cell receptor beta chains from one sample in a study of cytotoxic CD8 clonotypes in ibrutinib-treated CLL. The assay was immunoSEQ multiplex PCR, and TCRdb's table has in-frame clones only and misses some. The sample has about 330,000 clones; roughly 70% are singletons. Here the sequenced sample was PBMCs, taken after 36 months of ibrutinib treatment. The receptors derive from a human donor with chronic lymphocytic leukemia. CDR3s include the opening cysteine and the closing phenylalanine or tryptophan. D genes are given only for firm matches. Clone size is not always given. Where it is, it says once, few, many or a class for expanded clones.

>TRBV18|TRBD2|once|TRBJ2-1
CASSPTRTSGKNEQFF
TGTGCCAGCTCACCAACCCGAACTAGCGGGAAGAATGAGCAGTTCTTC
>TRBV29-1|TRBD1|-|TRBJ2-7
CSVRTGSWAEQYF
TGCAGCGTCCGGACAGGGAGTTGGGCAGAGCAGTACTTC
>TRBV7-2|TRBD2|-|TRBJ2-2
CASSFLGTSGNLIYGELFF
TGTGCCAGCAGCTTTCTCGGGACTAGCGGGAACTTGATTTACGGGGAGCTGTTTTTT
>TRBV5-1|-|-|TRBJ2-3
CASSFRGPTDTQYF
TGCGCCAGCAGCTTTCGAGGGCCCACAGATACGCAGTATTTT
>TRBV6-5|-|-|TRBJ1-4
CASSTRASWGEKLFF
TGTGCCAGCAGTACTCGGGCCTCTTGGGGTGAAAAACTGTTTTTT
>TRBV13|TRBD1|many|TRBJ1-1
CASSTHGQGAATEAFF
TGTGCCAGCAGCACCCATGGACAGGGGGCAGCCACTGAAGCTTTCTTT
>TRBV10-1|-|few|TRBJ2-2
CASSDQGMTNTGELFF
TGCGCCAGCAGTGATCAGGGTATGACGAACACCGGGGAGCTGTTTTTT
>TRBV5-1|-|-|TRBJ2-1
CASSLGPSPYNEQFF
TGCGCCAGCAGCCTTGGGCCTAGTCCCTACAATGAGCAGTTCTTC
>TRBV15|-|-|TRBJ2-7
CATLIFGGVHEQYF
TGTGCCACCCTGATTTTCGGGGGAGTCCACGAGCAGTACTTC
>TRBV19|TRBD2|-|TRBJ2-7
CASSTAWGGVYEQYF
TGTGCCAGTAGTACCGCGTGGGGAGGGGTGTACGAGCAGTACTTC
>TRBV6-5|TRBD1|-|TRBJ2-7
CASSYGGQGREQYF
TGTGCCAGCAGTTACGGGGGACAGGGTCGCGAGCAGTACTTC
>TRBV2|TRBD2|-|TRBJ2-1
CASSPRLAGRGEQFF
TGTGCCAGCAGTCCTCGACTAGCGGGACGGGGGGAGCAGTTCTTC
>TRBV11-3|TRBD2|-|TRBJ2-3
CASSLAGGTEDTQYF
TGTGCCAGCAGCTTAGCCGGGGGGACGGAAGATACGCAGTATTTT
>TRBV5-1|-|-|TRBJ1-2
CASSPTRYGYTF
TGCGCCAGCAGCCCAACTAGGTATGGCTACACCTTC
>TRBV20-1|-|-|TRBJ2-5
CSARELETQYF
TGCAGTGCTAGAGAGTTGGAGACCCAGTACTTC
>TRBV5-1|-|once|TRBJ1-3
CASSLAPIVSGNTIYF
TGCGCCAGCAGCTTGGCCCCTATCGTCTCTGGAAACACCATATATTTT
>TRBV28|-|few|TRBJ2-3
CASSLVTDTQYF
TGTGCCAGCAGTTTAGTCACAGATACGCAGTATTTT
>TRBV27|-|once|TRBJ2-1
CASSVPPNYNEQFF
TGTGCCAGCAGTGTCCCTCCTAATTACAATGAGCAGTTCTTC
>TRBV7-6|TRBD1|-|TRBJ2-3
CASSLGQGYTDTQYF
TGTGCCAGCAGCCTCGGACAGGGATACACAGATACGCAGTATTTT
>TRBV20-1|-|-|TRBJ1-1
CSAGVRDLF
TGCAGTGCAGGCGTTAGGGATCTCTTT
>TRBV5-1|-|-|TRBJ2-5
CASSPITGETQYF
TGCGCCAGCAGCCCCATAACCGGAGAGACCCAGTACTTC
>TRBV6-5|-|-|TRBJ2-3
CASSYQSTDTQYF
TGTGCCAGCAGTTATCAAAGCACAGATACGCAGTATTTT
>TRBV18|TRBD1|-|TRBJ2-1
CASSPARTGFGNEQFF
TGTGCCAGCTCACCAGCTCGGACAGGGTTCGGCAATGAGCAGTTCTTC
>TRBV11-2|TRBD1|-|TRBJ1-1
CASSFDQFRDRENTEAFF
TGTGCCAGCAGCTTTGATCAGTTCCGGGACAGGGAGAACACTGAAGCTTTCTTT
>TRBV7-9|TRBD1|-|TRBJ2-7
CASSWTGVLGEQYF
TGTGCCAGCAGCTGGACAGGGGTGCTGGGCGAGCAGTACTTC
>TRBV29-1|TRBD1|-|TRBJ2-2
CSVIGQGTIRTGELFF
TGCAGCGTTATAGGACAGGGTACGATTCGGACCGGGGAGCTGTTTTTT
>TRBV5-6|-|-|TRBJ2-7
CASSLVTGGGYEQYF
TGTGCCAGCAGCTTGGTGACAGGAGGGGGCTACGAGCAGTACTTC
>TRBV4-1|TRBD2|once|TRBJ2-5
CASSQDQREGRETQYF
TGCGCCAGCAGCCAAGATCAGAGGGAGGGCCGGGAGACCCAGTACTTC
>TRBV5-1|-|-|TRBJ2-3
CASSLHRGQFTDTQYF
TGCGCCAGCAGCTTGCATCGTGGACAGTTCACAGATACGCAGTATTTT
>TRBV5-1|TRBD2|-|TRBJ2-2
CASRPAGEIGELFF
TGCGCCAGCAGACCAGCGGGAGAAATCGGGGAGCTGTTTTTT
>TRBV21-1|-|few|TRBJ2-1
CASRDRAYNEQFF
TGTGCCAGCCGGGACAGGGCTTACAATGAGCAGTTCTTC
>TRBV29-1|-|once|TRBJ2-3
CSVAHQLTDTQYF
TGCAGCGTTGCCCACCAACTCACAGATACGCAGTATTTT
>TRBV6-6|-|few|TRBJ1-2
CASSYVSYGYTF
TGTGCCAGCAGTTACGTGAGCTATGGCTACACCTTC
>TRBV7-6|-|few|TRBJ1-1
CASSPEQVANTEAFF
TGTGCCAGCAGCCCGGAGCAGGTGGCTAACACTGAAGCTTTCTTT
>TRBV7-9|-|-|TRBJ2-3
CSGWSGTDTQYF
TGTTCAGGGTGGTCTGGCACAGATACGCAGTATTTT
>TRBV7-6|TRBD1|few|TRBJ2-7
CASSLEGQGSYEQYF
TGTGCCAGCAGCTTAGAGGGACAGGGAAGCTACGAGCAGTACTTC
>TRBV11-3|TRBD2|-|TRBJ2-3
CASSQGLAAGDTQYF
TGTGCCAGCAGCCAGGGACTAGCGGCTGGGGATACGCAGTATTTT
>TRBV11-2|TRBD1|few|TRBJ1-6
CASSLGTGNSPLHF
TGTGCCAGCAGCTTGGGGACAGGGAATTCACCCCTCCACTTT
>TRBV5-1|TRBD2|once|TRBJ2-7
CASSLTSGSHYNYEQYF
TGCGCCAGCAGCTTGACTAGCGGGTCCCACTATAATTACGAGCAGTACTTC
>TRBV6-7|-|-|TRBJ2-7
CASSYSWGRVYEQYF
TGTGCCAGCAGTTACTCGTGGGGCAGGGTCTACGAGCAGTACTTC
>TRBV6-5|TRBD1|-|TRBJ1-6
CASSYWGQGSPLHF
TGTGCCAGCAGTTACTGGGGACAGGGGTCCCCCCTCCACTTT
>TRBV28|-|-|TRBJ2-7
CASSLVGSWSEQYF
TGTGCCAGCAGTTTAGTCGGGAGCTGGAGCGAGCAGTACTTC
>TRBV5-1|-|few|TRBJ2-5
CASSLQGRETQYF
TGCGCCAGCAGCTTGCAAGGGAGAGAGACCCAGTACTTC
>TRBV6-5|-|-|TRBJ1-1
CASSYVVGGNTEAFF
TGTGCCAGCAGTTACGTTGTCGGCGGGAACACTGAAGCTTTCTTT
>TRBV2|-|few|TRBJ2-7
CASRDYGGSQQYF
TGTGCCAGCAGAGACTACGGGGGTAGCCAGCAGTACTTC
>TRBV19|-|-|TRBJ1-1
CASSIGFQGFHTEAFF
TGTGCCAGTAGTATAGGGTTTCAGGGATTCCACACTGAAGCTTTCTTT
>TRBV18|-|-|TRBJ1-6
CASSSLWGENSPLHF
TGTGCCAGCTCATCTCTTTGGGGGGAAAATTCACCCCTCCACTTT
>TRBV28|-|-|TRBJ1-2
CASSPGSRTGGGYTF
TGTGCCAGCAGTCCCGGCTCTAGGACGGGGGGTGGCTACACCTTC